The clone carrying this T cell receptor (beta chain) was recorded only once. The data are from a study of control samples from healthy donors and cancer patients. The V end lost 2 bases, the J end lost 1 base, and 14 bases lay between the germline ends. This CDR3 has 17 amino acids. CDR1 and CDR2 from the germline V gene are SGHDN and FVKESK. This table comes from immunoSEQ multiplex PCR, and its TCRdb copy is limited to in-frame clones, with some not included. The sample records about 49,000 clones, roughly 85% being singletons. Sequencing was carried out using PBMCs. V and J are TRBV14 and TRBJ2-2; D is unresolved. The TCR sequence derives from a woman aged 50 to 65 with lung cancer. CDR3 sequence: CASSQLLVTLNTGELFF. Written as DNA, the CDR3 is TGTGCCAGCAGCCAACTTTTGGTGACTTTGAACACCGGGGAGCTGTTTTTT.